One sample yielded the 12 T cell receptor beta chains listed below, sequenced in a study of OX40 agonist ivuxolimab in advanced cancers. Sequenced by immunoSEQ multiplex PCR; TCRdb stores in-frame clones only, minus some. The top ten clones hold 0.81% of a sample with some 94,000 clones, around nine tenths of them seen once. Source: CD4+ or CD8+ T cells sorted from blood, taken in a trial of the OX40 agonist ivuxolimab. The source of these receptors is an adult with an advanced solid tumor such as melanoma, head and neck, liver or kidney cancer.

This clone appeared a single time. The V call is TRBV11-1, the J call TRBJ1-1, with a tentative D call TRBD1 (5 bases). V was shortened by 6 bases and J by 1 base, with 9 bases between the two germline ends. CDR1 and CDR2 from the germline V gene are SGHAT and FQDESV (reference sequence). The CDR3 sequence is 13 residues long. CDR3 coding DNA: TGTGCCAGCAGTAAGGGGAGGAACACTGAAGCTTTCTTT. Amino acid sequence: CASSKGRNTEAFF.

The chain is built from TRBV6-1 and TRBJ2-2; a possible D gene is TRBD1 (6 bases). Trimming stripped 7 bases from V and 1 base from J, with 13 bases between. Germline V gene data show CDR1 as MNHNS and CDR2 as SASEGT. The CDR3 has 15 amino acids. The DNA for the CDR3 is TGTGCCAGCACCAAGGGGACACTGAACACCGGGGAGCTGTTTTTT. Its translation is CASTKGTLNTGELFF.

This chain links TRBV5-4 with TRBJ2-7; 14 bases are a match to TRBD2. Losses at the gene ends were 0 bases for V and 6 bases for J; bases not matched to a gene: 8. Germline V gene lookup returns CDR1 SGHNT and CDR2 YYREEE (reference sequence). This CDR3 has 17 residues. The CDR3 here is CASSLGGLTSGRGEQYF. CDR3 DNA sequence: TGTGCCAGCAGCTTGGGAGGGCTGACTAGCGGGAGGGGCGAGCAGTACTTC.

The chain combines TRBV4-3 with TRBJ2-1, with 8 bases that match TRBD2. This CDR3 contains 15 residues. Germline CDR1 reads LGHNA; CDR2 reads YSLEER. J lost 9 bases, V lost 2 bases, and 9 bases had no gene match. DNA for the CDR3: TGCGCCAGCAGCCAAATGGGACTAGTAGGCGGTGAGCAGTTCTTC. This sequence encodes CASSQMGLVGGEQFF.

The chain recombines TRBV14 with TRBJ2-1; TRBD2 matches at 10 bases. CDR3 length: 16 amino acids. Germline-derived CDR1 and CDR2 are SGHDN and FVKESK. Trimming cost V 3 bases and J 2 bases; bases outside gene matches: 4. The CDR3 here is CASSQGLARPYNEQFF. CDR3 bases: TGTGCCAGCAGCCAGGGACTAGCGCGCCCCTACAATGAGCAGTTCTTC.

The rearrangement links TRBV5-4 to TRBJ1-3; D is possibly TRBD1 (6 bases). Per the germline V gene, CDR1 is SGHNT and CDR2 is YYREEE (reference sequence). The CDR3 is 15 residues long. V was shortened by 2 bases and J by 3 bases, with 12 bases between the two germline ends. In DNA form, the CDR3 reads TGTGCCAGCAGCTTACAGGGAGGAGGTGGAAACACCATATATTTT. Amino acid sequence: CASSLQGGGGNTIYF.

This clone came up a few times. The chain has TRBV6-1 and TRBJ2-7; no reliable D call. V dropped 0 bases and J dropped 3 bases, with 0 bases sitting between them. The CDR3 length is 11 residues. Germline V gives CDR1 MNHNS, CDR2 SASEGT. The CDR3 nucleotides read TGTGCCAGCAGTGAAGCCTACGAGCAGTACTTC. This codes for CASSEAYEQYF.

Concerning this clone: A much larger clone differs from this one at a single base, so this may be a read error. In the same sample, other DNA sequences code for this CDR3. The chain carries TRBV7-3 and TRBJ1-1; D gene unclear. CDR1 and CDR2 from the germline V gene are SGHTA and FQGTGA. The germline V and J ends were trimmed by 1 base and 2 bases, with 5 bases remaining between them. CDR3 length: 13 residues. CDR3 DNA sequence: TGTGCCAGCAGCTTAAACAGAAACACTGAAGCTTTCTTT. Protein product: CASSLNRNTEAFF.

The chain couples TRBV2 to TRBJ2-4; tentatively, D is TRBD2 (5 bases). Germline V gene data show CDR1 as SNHLY and CDR2 as FYNNEI. The CDR3 is 15 amino acids. Trimming pared 6 bases from V and 1 base from J, leaving 13 bases between. CDR3 DNA: TGTGCCAGCAGCCAAGAGAGGGTCGCCAAAAACATTCAGTACTTC. It specifies CASSQERVAKNIQYF.

CDR3 sequence: CSASGYNEQFF. The DNA of the CDR3 is TGCAGTGCTAGTGGGTACAATGAGCAGTTCTTC. This chain links TRBV20-1 with TRBJ2-1; no definite D call. Germline lookup yields CDR1 DFQATT and CDR2 SNEGSKA (reference sequence). CDR3 length: 11 amino acids. V dropped 3 bases and J dropped 4 bases, with 4 bases sitting between them.

This chain connects TRBV28 to TRBJ2-7, with D unclear. V lost 2 bases to trimming and J lost 6 bases, with 8 bases between them. Germline CDR1 reads MDHEN; CDR2 reads SYDVKM. The CDR3 runs to 12 residues. The CDR3 reads CASSLIVAEQYF. The DNA for the CDR3 is TGTGCCAGCAGTTTAATTGTAGCCGAGCAGTACTTC.

This chain connects TRBV5-4 to TRBJ2-2; D is possibly TRBD2 (6 bases). Germline CDR1 and CDR2: SGHNT and YYREEE (reference sequence). V shed 3 bases and J shed 4 bases, with 19 bases lying between them. This CDR3 has 17 residues. The CDR3 is CASSYQLGGEATGELFF. CDR3 bases: TGTGCCAGCAGCTATCAGTTGGGGGGAGAGGCCACCGGGGAGCTGTTTTTT.